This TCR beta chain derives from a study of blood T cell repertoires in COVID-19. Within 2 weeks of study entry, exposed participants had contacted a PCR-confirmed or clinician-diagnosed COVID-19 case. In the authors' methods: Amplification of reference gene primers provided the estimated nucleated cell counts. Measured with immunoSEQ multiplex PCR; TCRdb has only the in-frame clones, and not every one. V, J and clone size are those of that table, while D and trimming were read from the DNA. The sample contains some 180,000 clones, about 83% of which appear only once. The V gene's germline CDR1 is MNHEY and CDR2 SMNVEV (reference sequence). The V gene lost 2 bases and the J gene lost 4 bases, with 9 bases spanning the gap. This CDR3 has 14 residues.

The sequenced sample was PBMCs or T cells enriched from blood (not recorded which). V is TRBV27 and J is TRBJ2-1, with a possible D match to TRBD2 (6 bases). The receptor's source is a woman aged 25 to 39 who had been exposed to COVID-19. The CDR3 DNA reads TGTGCCAGCAGTTTACGGGGGAATTACAATGAGCAGTTCTTC. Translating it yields CASSLRGNYNEQFF.